These T cell receptor beta chains were read from a single sample in a study of T cell clusters in autoimmune cytopenias. With the multiplex PCR reads reprocessed, TCRdb shows one record per CDR3 protein and no DNA. The listing contains under 8,500 distinct CDR3 sequences. Sequences were obtained from peripheral blood. The source is a human donor with an autoimmune cytopenia or autoimmune hepatitis (not recorded which). The CDR3 runs from the conserved cysteine through the conserved F or W. The listing skips clone size in some rows; elsewhere it reads once, few, many or a size class.

j_call	v_call	clone_size	cdr3_aa
TRBJ2-7	TRBV27	medium-sized	CASSPLGPYEQYF
TRBJ2-7	TRBV5-1	.	CASSPGFRGTHEQYF
TRBJ2-2	TRBV29-1	medium-sized	CSAGTSGGAGGTGELFF
TRBJ2-3	TRBV11-2	.	CASSRPKGDPNDTQYF
TRBJ2-1	TRBV29-1	medium-sized	CSASTGGLIPYNEQFF
TRBJ2-1	TRBV5-1	.	CASSFLAGGRGEQFF
TRBJ2-1	TRBV19	medium-sized	CASSNRDREYYNEQFF
TRBJ1-6	TRBV5-5	medium-sized	CASLRGQSNSPLHF
TRBJ2-5	TRBV12-3/TRBV12-4	medium-sized	CASGKEAGTQYF
TRBJ2-2	TRBV6-5	large	CASSWGPTGGNTGELFF
TRBJ2-2	TRBV21-1	.	CASNPFRQAGELFF
TRBJ2-5	TRBV18	medium-sized	CASSPPMRETQYF
TRBJ2-7	TRBV6-5	medium-sized	CASSYGSGTTPYEQYF
TRBJ1-1	TRBV18	.	CASSPVGDRDTEAFF
TRBJ1-1	TRBV19	medium-sized	CASSMNGGTAFF
TRBJ2-7	TRBV27	medium-sized	CATSPGSSSYEQYF
TRBJ2-5	TRBV24-1	.	CATSGSTETQYF
TRBJ1-1	TRBV29-1	medium-sized	CSVVTGRGTEAFF